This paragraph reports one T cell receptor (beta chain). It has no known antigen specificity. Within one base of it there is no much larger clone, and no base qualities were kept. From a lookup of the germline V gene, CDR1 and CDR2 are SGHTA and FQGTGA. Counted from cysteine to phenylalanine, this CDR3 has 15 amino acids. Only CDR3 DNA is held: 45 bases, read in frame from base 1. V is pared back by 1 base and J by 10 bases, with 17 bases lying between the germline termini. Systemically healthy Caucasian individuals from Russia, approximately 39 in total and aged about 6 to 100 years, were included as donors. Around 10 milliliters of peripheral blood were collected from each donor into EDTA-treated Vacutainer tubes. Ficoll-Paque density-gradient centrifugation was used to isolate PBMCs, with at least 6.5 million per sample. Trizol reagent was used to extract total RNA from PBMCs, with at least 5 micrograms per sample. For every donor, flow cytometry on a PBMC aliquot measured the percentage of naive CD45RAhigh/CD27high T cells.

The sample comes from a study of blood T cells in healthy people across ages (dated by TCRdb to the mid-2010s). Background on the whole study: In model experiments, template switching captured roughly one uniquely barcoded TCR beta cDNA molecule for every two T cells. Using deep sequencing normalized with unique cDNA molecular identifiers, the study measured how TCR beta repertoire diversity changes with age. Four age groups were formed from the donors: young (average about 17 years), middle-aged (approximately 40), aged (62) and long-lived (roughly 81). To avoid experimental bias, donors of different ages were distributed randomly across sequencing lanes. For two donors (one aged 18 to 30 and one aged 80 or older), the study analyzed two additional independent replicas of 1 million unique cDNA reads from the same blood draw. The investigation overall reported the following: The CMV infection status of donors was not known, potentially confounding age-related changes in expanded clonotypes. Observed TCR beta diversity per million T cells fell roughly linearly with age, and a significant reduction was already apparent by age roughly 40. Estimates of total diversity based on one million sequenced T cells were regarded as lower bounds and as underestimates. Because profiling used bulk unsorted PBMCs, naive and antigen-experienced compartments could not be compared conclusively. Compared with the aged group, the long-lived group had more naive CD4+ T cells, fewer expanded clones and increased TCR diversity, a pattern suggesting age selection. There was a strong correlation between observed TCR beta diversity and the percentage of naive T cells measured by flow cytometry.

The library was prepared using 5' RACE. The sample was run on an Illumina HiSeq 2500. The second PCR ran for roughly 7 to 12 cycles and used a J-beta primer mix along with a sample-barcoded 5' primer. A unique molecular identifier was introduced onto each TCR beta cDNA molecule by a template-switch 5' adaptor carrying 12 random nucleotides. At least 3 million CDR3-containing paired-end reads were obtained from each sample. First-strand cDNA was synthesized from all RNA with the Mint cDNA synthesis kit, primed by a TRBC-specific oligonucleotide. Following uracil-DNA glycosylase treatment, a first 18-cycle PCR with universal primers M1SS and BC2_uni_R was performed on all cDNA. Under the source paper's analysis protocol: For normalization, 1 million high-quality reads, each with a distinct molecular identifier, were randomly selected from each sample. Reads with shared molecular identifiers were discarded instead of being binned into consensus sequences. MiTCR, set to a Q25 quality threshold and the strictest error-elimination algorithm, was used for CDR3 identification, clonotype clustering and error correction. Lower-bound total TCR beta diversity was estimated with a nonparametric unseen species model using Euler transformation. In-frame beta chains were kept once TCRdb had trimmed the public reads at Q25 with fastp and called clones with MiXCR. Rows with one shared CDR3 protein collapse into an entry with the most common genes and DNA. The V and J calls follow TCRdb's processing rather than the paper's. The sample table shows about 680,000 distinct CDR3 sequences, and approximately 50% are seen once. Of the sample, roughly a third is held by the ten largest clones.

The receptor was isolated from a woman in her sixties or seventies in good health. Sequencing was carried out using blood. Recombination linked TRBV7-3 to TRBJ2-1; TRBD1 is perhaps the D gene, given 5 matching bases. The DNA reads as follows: TGTGCCAGCAGCTTAATTGCGGCAGGGCAATTGGAGCAGTTCTTC. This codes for CASSLIAAGQLEQFF.